The 7 T cell receptor beta chains reported below all come from one sample, sequenced in a study of blood T cell repertoires in COVID-19. TCRdb's copy holds only in-frame clones and misses some; the assay was immunoSEQ multiplex PCR. The sample includes 50,000 or so clones, around 86% of them seen just once. The sample comprised peripheral blood. The receptors originated from a woman at least 80 years old with acute or convalescent COVID-19.

J is TRBJ1-1 and V is TRBV10-3; 8 nucleotides agree with TRBD1. Germline trimming cut 10 bases from V and 4 bases from J; bases unmatched to any gene: 5. Germline V gene sequence: CDR1 ENHRY, CDR2 SYGVKD. This CDR3 region has 12 residues. The CDR3 loop reads CATTGQGTEAFF. In DNA form, the CDR3 reads TGTGCCACAACCGGACAGGGCACTGAAGCTTTCTTT.

V is TRBV10-2 and J is TRBJ2-1; the match to TRBD2 covers 8 bases. CDR1 and CDR2 (germline): WSHSY, SAAADI. This CDR3 is 16 amino acids long. Trimming at V came to 0 bases and at J to 6 bases, leaving 7 bases not matched to a gene. This chain's CDR3 is CASSESPAGAGNEQFF. The CDR3 DNA reads TGCGCCAGCAGTGAGTCCCCAGCGGGGGCCGGCAATGAGCAGTTCTTC.

This chain joins TRBV19 and TRBJ1-3, with 9 bases lining up with TRBD1. V shed 5 bases and J 0 bases; nucleotides not matched to a gene: 5. The CDR3 consists of 16 residues. Germline-derived CDR1 and CDR2 are LNHDA and SQIVND (reference sequence). The CDR3 here is CASSETGGRSGNTIYF. DNA of the CDR3: TGTGCCAGTAGTGAGACAGGGGGTCGCTCTGGAAACACCATATATTTT.

The DNA for the CDR3 is TGTGCCAGCAGCTCGGGAGGCACGCCAAAAGCCAAAAACATTCAGTACTTC. Its translation is CASSSGGTPKAKNIQYF. V is TRBV5-5 and J is TRBJ2-4; 7 bases are shared with TRBD2. The germline gives CDR1 SGHKS, CDR2 YYEKEE (reference sequence). The trim removed 3 bases at V and 0 bases at J, leaving 9 bases unmatched. This CDR3 is 17 amino acids long.

This clone was detected a few times. The chain couples TRBV10-2 to TRBJ1-6, with D unclear. Germline CDR1 is WSHSY and CDR2 is SAAADI. The CDR3 contains 14 residues. The V end lost 3 bases, the J end lost 5 bases, and 8 bases lay between the germline ends. In nucleotides, the CDR3 is TGCGCCAGCAGTGAAACCGGGAATAATTCACCCCTCCACTTT. Protein sequence: CASSETGNNSPLHF.

The chain carries TRBV13 and TRBJ1-5; unclear D gene. CDR3 length: 14 amino acids. V shed 2 bases and J shed 1 base, with 6 bases lying between them. CDR1 is PRHDT and CDR2 is FYEKMQ in the germline V gene (reference sequence). The CDR3 DNA follows: TGTGCCAGCAGCTTAAATCTCAGCAATCAGCCCCAGCATTTT. Translation: CASSLNLSNQPQHF.

This chain joins TRBV19 and TRBJ2-2; 12 positions agree with TRBD2. The germline CDR1 and CDR2 sequences are LNHDA and SQIVND (reference sequence). V lost 3 bases and J lost 6; bases outside the gene matches: 2. The CDR3 consists of 15 residues. CDR3 DNA sequence: TGTGCCAGTAGTATCTCTAGCGGGAGGGCCGGGGAGCTGTTTTTT. Protein: CASSISSGRAGELFF.